These 17 T cell receptor beta chains were all obtained from the same sample, sequenced in a study of cytomegalovirus exposure and HLA in healthy donors. Both 60 Vbeta primers and 13 Jbeta primers went into the PCR. The assay was immunoSEQ multiplex PCR, and TCRdb's table has in-frame clones only and misses some. The table includes under 150,000 clones, approximately 68% detected once. Input material: PBMCs. The receptor set was obtained from a man under 40 in good health and CMV-seropositive.

The rearrangement links TRBV27 to TRBJ1-3; D is ambiguous. CDR1 and CDR2 (germline): MNHEY, SMNVEV (reference sequence). This CDR3 has 16 amino acids. The V gene lost 7 bases and the J gene lost 0 bases, with 16 bases spanning the gap. The CDR3 loop is CASKEGGLYSGNTIYF. The CDR3, as DNA: TGTGCCAGCAAAGAGGGAGGACTCTACTCTGGAAACACCATATATTTT.

The CDR3 spells CASSLAGASYEQYF. CDR3 DNA sequence: TGCGCCAGCAGCTTGGCTGGGGCATCCTACGAGCAGTACTTC. This chain links TRBV5-1 with TRBJ2-7, with a weak D call TRBD1 (5 bases). V lost 0 bases to trimming and J lost 1 base, with 8 bases between them. This CDR3 has 14 residues. The germline V gene encodes CDR1 SGHRS and CDR2 YFSETQ.

A few counts support this clone. The rearrangement uses TRBV4-2 and TRBJ2-1, with 7 nucleotides matching TRBD2. Germline lookup yields CDR1 LGHNA and CDR2 YNFKEQ. Trimming took 0 bases from V and 7 from J; bases not matched to a gene: 6. The CDR3 is 15 residues long. The CDR3 here is CASSQEGGRVNEQFF. For the CDR3, the DNA is TGTGCCAGCAGCCAAGAGGGCGGGAGAGTGAATGAGCAGTTCTTC.

The chain links TRBV7-2 to TRBJ2-1; D ambiguous. The germline CDR1 and CDR2 sequences are SGHTA and FQGNSA. Trimming took 1 base from V and 0 from J, leaving 4 bases between them. The CDR3 length is 14 residues. This chain's CDR3 is CASSLGSSYNEQFF. In DNA form, the CDR3 reads TGTGCCAGCAGCTTAGGGAGCTCCTACAATGAGCAGTTCTTC.

This chain joins TRBV27 and TRBJ1-3; 8 bases fit TRBD1. This CDR3 spans 16 amino acids. CDR1 is MNHEY and CDR2 is SMNVEV in the germline V gene (reference sequence). After removal of 5 bases from V and 2 bases from J, the junction contained 8 bases not matched to a gene. DNA for the CDR3: TGTGCCAGCAGTCCCCGGACAGGGTTAACTGGAAACACCATATATTTT. This codes for CASSPRTGLTGNTIYF.

This clone showed up just once. The chain carries TRBV5-1 and TRBJ2-3; tentative D call: TRBD2 (5 bases). The CDR3 has 17 residues. Trimming shortened V by 0 bases and J by 0 bases, and 14 bases separated the two germline ends. Germline CDR1 reads SGHRS; CDR2 reads YFSETQ. This CDR3 is CASSLEGREASTDTQYF. As DNA, the CDR3 is TGCGCCAGCAGCTTGGAGGGCCGGGAAGCTAGCACAGATACGCAGTATTTT.

The chain carries TRBV25-1 and TRBJ2-1, with no clear D. V was shortened by 4 bases and J by 4 bases, with 8 bases between the two germline ends. From germline, CDR1 is MGHDK and CDR2 SYGVNS. The CDR3 has 13 amino acids. CDR3 sequence reads: CASSASMYNEQFF. For the CDR3, the DNA is TGTGCCAGCAGTGCCTCTATGTACAATGAGCAGTTCTTC.

The chain combines TRBV10-3 with TRBJ2-1, with TRBD2 as a possible D gene (5 bases). This CDR3 is built from 14 residues. Germline-derived CDR1 and CDR2 are ENHRY and SYGVKD. V was shortened by 1 base and J by 7 bases, with 11 bases between the two germline ends. Written as DNA, the CDR3 is TGTGCCATCAGTGAGTACCAGGACTTTAATGAGCAGTTCTTC. Encoded protein: CAISEYQDFNEQFF.

This clone turned up a few times. This chain links TRBV27 with TRBJ1-5; 9 nucleotides align to TRBD1. The CDR3 loop spans 13 amino acids. CDR1 is MNHEY and CDR2 is SMNVEV in the germline V gene (reference sequence). With V trimmed by 6 bases and J by 8 bases, 5 bases remained unmatched. The CDR3 loop is CASSNRGREPQHF. The CDR3 DNA follows: TGTGCCAGCAGCAACAGGGGGCGGGAGCCCCAGCATTTT.

This clone occurred once. The J gene is TRBJ2-7, the V gene TRBV5-8; 11 bases map to TRBD2. The CDR3 runs to 17 residues. Germline V gene lookup returns CDR1 SGHTS and CDR2 YDEGEE. The trim removed 3 bases at V and 6 bases at J, leaving 14 bases unmatched. The CDR3 is CASSSGFFSGRGFEQYF. As DNA, the CDR3 is TGTGCCAGCAGCTCCGGATTTTTTAGCGGGAGGGGATTCGAGCAGTACTTC.

In this sample, this clone turned up once. The J gene is TRBJ1-4, the V gene TRBV7-9; TRBD1 might be the D (6 bases). Germline V CDR1 and CDR2: SEHNR, FQNEAQ (reference sequence). V was clipped by 1 base and J by 3 bases, with 9 bases between them. This CDR3 has 15 residues. As DNA, the CDR3 is TGTGCCAGCAGCTTAGTGGGGGCAGCTAATGAAAAACTGTTTTTT. Its translation is CASSLVGAANEKLFF.

In its sample, this clone was seen a few times. The rearrangement links TRBV18 to TRBJ2-5; D is perhaps TRBD1 (6 bases). The length of the CDR3 is 15 residues. Germline assignment: CDR1 KGHSH and CDR2 LQKENI. V gave up 3 bases and J gave up 5 bases, with 16 bases separating them. This CDR3 reads CASSPQTGGRETQYF. The CDR3 nucleotides read TGTGCCAGCTCACCGCAGACAGGAGGACGGGAGACCCAGTACTTC.

The chain links TRBV5-1 to TRBJ2-7, with 9 nucleotides matching TRBD2. The CDR3 covers 15 residues. Trimming took 4 bases from V and 6 from J; bases not matched to a gene: 11. The germline V gene has CDR1 SGHRS and CDR2 YFSETQ. In nucleotides, the CDR3 is TGCGCCAGCAGCCACACCCTAGCGGGAAGTTTCGAGCAGTACTTC. Amino acids: CASSHTLAGSFEQYF. Complete variable domain (other parts from reference TRBV5-1 and TRBJ2-7): KAGVTQTPRYLIKTRGQQVTLSCSPISGHRSVSWYQQTPGQGLQFLFEYFSETQRNKGNFPGRFSGRQFSNSRSEMNVSTLELGDSALYLCASSHTLAGSFEQYFGPGTRLTVT.

V is TRBV5-1 and J is TRBJ2-7, with a tentative D call TRBD2 (5 bases). The CDR3 is 15 amino acids. V lost 0 bases, J lost 3 bases, and 13 bases lay in between. From germline, CDR1 is SGHRS and CDR2 YFSETQ. The DNA of the CDR3 is TGCGCCAGCAGCTTGGGCACTAGGACCAGCTACGAGCAGTACTTC. It yields the protein CASSLGTRTSYEQYF.

This rearrangement joins TRBV5-4 to TRBJ2-7; 8 bases match TRBD2. In germline, CDR1 is SGHNT, CDR2 YYREEE (reference sequence). J gave up 3 bases and V 3 bases, and 11 bases lay outside the gene matches. The CDR3 sequence is 16 residues long. The CDR3 sequence is CASSWGGISGGYEQYF. CDR3 DNA sequence: TGTGCCAGCAGCTGGGGGGGAATCAGCGGGGGCTACGAGCAGTACTTC.

This chain links TRBV7-9 with TRBJ1-2, with 10 positions matching TRBD1. The CDR3 is made up of 18 amino acids. Per germline, CDR1 SEHNR and CDR2 FQNEAQ (reference sequence). V lost 3 bases, J lost 2 bases, and 12 bases stayed unmatched. The CDR3: CASSFRDRGPRINYGYTF. The DNA of the CDR3 is TGTGCCAGCAGCTTCCGGGACAGGGGTCCTCGCATAAACTATGGCTACACCTTC.

The chain uses TRBV19 and TRBJ2-2, with D perhaps TRBD1 (6 bases). The V gene's germline CDR1 is LNHDA and CDR2 SQIVND (reference sequence). The CDR3 contains 14 residues. The V end lost 6 bases, the J end lost 6 bases, and 14 bases lay between the germline ends. The DNA of the CDR3 is TGTGCCAGTAGGGACTCATGGACAGCCGGGGAGCTGTTTTTT. This translates into CASRDSWTAGELFF.